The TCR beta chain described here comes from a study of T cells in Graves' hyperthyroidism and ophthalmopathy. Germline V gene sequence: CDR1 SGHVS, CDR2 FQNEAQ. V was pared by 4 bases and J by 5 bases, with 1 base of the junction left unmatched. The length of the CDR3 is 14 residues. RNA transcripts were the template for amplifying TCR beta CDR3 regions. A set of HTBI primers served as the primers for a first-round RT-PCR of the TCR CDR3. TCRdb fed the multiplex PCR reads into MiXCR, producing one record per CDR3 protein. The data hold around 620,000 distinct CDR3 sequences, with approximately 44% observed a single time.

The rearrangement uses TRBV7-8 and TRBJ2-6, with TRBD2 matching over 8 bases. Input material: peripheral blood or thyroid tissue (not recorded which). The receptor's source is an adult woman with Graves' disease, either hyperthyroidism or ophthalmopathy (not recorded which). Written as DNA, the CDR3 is TGTGCCAGCAGCTATAGCGGGAGGGCCAACGTCCTGACTTTC. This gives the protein CASSYSGRANVLTF. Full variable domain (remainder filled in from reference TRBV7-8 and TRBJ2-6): GAGVSQSPRYKVAKRGQDVALRCDPISGHVSLFWYQQALGQGPEFLTYFQNEAQLDKSGLPSDRFFAERPEGSVSTLKIQRTQQEDSAVYLCASSYSGRANVLTFGAGSRLTVL.